This T cell receptor (beta chain) was obtained from a study of T cell repertoires in cytomegalovirus infection. Study-level information: The public TCR beta signatures pointed to both CMV infection and matching HLA type.

Findings and limits, study-wide: The study found HLA-C-restricted CMV-specific TCR beta clonotypes dominating the ex vivo response. Accumulated public TCR beta family frequency recognized individuals carrying CMV together with the relevant HLA.

TCRdb re-derived calls from the reads in MiXCR, one entry per CDR3 protein. This sample has about 300,000 distinct CDR3 sequences; around 10% occur once, and the top ten carry approximately 2.4%. This clonotype was detected ten times or more. Its antigen is still unknown. CDR1 is SGHVS, CDR2 FQNEAQ, per germline. This CDR3 has 17 residues. After removal of 4 bases from V and 11 bases from J, the junction contained 18 bases not matched to a gene. This chain connects TRBV7-8 to TRBJ2-2; 8 nucleotides align to TRBD2. The sample consisted of PBMCs. The sequence was obtained from a human donor in good health (CMV status not recorded). Some clones in this sample may be carry-over from other donors' samples. The CDR3 sequence is CASSSRQSSGRAFELFF. The CDR3 coding sequence is TGTGCCAGCAGCTCGCGACAGAGTTCCGGGAGGGCGTTTGAGCTGTTTTTT.